The 26 T cell receptor beta chains in this list originate from one sample, sequenced in a study of cytomegalovirus exposure and HLA in healthy donors. It was with 60 Vbeta and 13 Jbeta primers that the PCR ran. Sequencing was performed with immunoSEQ multiplex PCR; in TCRdb, only in-frame clones are kept and a portion is missing. The table records 200,000 to 250,000 clones, about 77% of them present only once. Sequenced: PBMCs. Receptor source: a boy aged 5-17 years in good health and CMV-seronegative.

The chain combines TRBV6-5 with TRBJ2-5; tentatively, D is TRBD1 (6 bases). Judging by the DNA end, TRBJ2-7 fits better; the J call may be wrong. From germline, CDR1 is MNHEY and CDR2 SVGAGI. The CDR3 length is 13 residues. CDR3 amino acids: CASSRTVTYEQYF. The CDR3 DNA reads as TGTGCCAGCAGCCGGACAGTGACCTACGAGCAGTACTTC.

The V call is TRBV10-3, the J call TRBJ1-4, with a tentative D call TRBD1 (6 bases). CDR1 ENHRY and CDR2 SYGVKD come from the germline V gene. The V gene lost 0 bases and the J gene lost 10 bases, with 12 bases spanning the gap. This CDR3 comprises 14 residues. The CDR3 here is CAISESGGAPKLFF. In nucleotides, the CDR3 is TGTGCCATCAGTGAGTCGGGGGGGGCGCCAAAACTGTTTTTT.

The table lists this clone with a few counts. V is TRBV29-1 and J is TRBJ2-1, with D maybe TRBD1 (7 bases). CDR1 and CDR2 (germline): SQVTM, ANQGSEA. The CDR3 totals 14 residues. Trimming left V 3 bases short and J 9 bases short, with 18 bases between. The CDR3 sequence: CSVEGVGTAGEQFF. CDR3 DNA: TGCAGCGTTGAGGGCGTCGGGACAGCGGGTGAGCAGTTCTTC.

This chain connects TRBV7-9 to TRBJ1-4; possibly TRBD1 for D (5 bases). The CDR3 sequence is 19 residues long. Germline V CDR1 and CDR2: SEHNR, FQNEAQ (reference sequence). V was trimmed by 4 bases and J by 4 bases, leaving 25 bases between them. The CDR3 DNA sequence: TGTGCCAGCAGCTCACCCCGGGGGGTAAGACAAGCCGTTAATGAAAAACTGTTTTTT. Amino acid sequence: CASSSPRGVRQAVNEKLFF.

This rearrangement joins TRBV2 to TRBJ1-4; D not resolved. The V gene's germline CDR1 is SNHLY and CDR2 FYNNEI. CDR3 length: 14 residues. V was pared by 7 bases and J by 0 bases, with 9 bases between. In DNA, the CDR3 is TGTGCCAGCATTCGGGATCCAACTAATGAAAAACTGTTTTTT. Translation: CASIRDPTNEKLFF.

This chain joins TRBV19 and TRBJ1-4; no reliable D call. The germline V and J ends were trimmed by 2 bases and 5 bases, with 12 bases remaining between them. Germline-derived CDR1 and CDR2 are LNHDA and SQIVND (reference sequence). CDR3 length equals 15 residues. The CDR3: CASSITGRMNEKLFF. CDR3 sequence (DNA): TGTGCCAGTAGTATAACGGGGAGGATGAATGAAAAACTGTTTTTT.

The sample holds one count of this clone. V and J are TRBV7-8 and TRBJ2-7; maybe TRBD1 (5 bases). This CDR3 has 13 residues. Deletions cut 4 bases from V and 6 bases from J, with 13 bases between. Germline V gene lookup returns CDR1 SGHVS and CDR2 FQNEAQ. The CDR3 bases are TGTGCCAGCAGCTCTATAACAGGCTGCGAGCAGTACTTC. This encodes CASSSITGCEQYF.

The chain uses TRBV6-5 and TRBJ2-3, with TRBD1 matching over 7 bases. The CDR3 is 15 amino acids. The germline gives CDR1 MNHEY, CDR2 SVGAGI. The J segment lost 9 bases and the V segment lost 1 base, leaving 10 bases of the junction unmatched. The CDR3 DNA sequence: TGTGCCAGCAGTTACTGGGACAGCCAGGGCGTCACGCAGTATTTT. Translation: CASSYWDSQGVTQYF.

The J gene is TRBJ1-2, the V gene TRBV19; weak D call: TRBD1 (6 bases). The germline V and J ends were trimmed by 3 bases and 6 bases, with 14 bases remaining between them. Germline CDR1 is LNHDA and CDR2 is SQIVND (reference sequence). The CDR3 has 14 residues. CDR3 residues: CASSMGGGLDGYTF. The CDR3 bases are TGTGCCAGTAGTATGGGAGGGGGACTTGATGGCTACACCTTC.

V usage is TRBV7-8 and J usage is TRBJ1-1; D possibly corresponds to TRBD1 (5 bases). The CDR3 is made up of 17 amino acids. V lost 0 bases to trimming and J lost 2 bases, with 16 bases between them. Germline V gene data show CDR1 as SGHVS and CDR2 as FQNEAQ. CDR3: CASSLARQPLLNTEAFF. DNA of the CDR3: TGTGCCAGCAGCTTAGCCAGACAGCCTCTCCTTAACACTGAAGCTTTCTTT.

This rearrangement joins TRBV6-1 to TRBJ1-4; D remains ambiguous. CDR1 and CDR2 from the germline V gene are MNHNS and SASEGT. The CDR3 consists of 14 residues. V shed 4 bases and J shed 8 bases, with 14 bases lying between them. CDR3 sequence (DNA): TGTGCCAGCAGTGCGGAGGGCGCGGCCGAAAAACTGTTTTTT. As protein: CASSAEGAAEKLFF.

As for this clone: Other DNA sequences in the sample encode the same CDR3. The chain joins TRBV11-2 to TRBJ2-3, with a tentative D call TRBD2 (6 bases). This CDR3 is 15 amino acids long. Trimming pared 6 bases from V and 3 bases from J, leaving 16 bases between. The germline V gene encodes CDR1 SGHAT and CDR2 FQNNGV. The CDR3 DNA sequence: TGTGCCAGCAGTTCCCTGACTAGGGGAACAGATACGCAGTATTTT. As protein: CASSSLTRGTDTQYF.

V gene TRBV5-5 combines with J gene TRBJ1-4; D call uncertain. Per germline, CDR1 SGHKS and CDR2 YYEKEE (reference sequence). Trimming took off 1 base at V and 8 bases at J, with 21 bases between the two ends. The CDR3 consists of 17 residues. The CDR3 region is CASSLYSWGREDEKLFF. The DNA for the CDR3 is TGTGCCAGCAGCTTGTATTCCTGGGGTCGGGAGGACGAAAAACTGTTTTTT.

The chain links TRBV14 to TRBJ2-3, with D possibly TRBD2 on 7 matching bases. V lost 3 bases, J lost 0 bases, and 19 bases lay in between. Per germline, CDR1 SGHDN and CDR2 FVKESK. This CDR3 is built from 18 residues. The CDR3 here is CASSQLSSGTHSTDTQYF. The CDR3 DNA is TGTGCCAGCAGCCAGCTTTCGAGCGGGACACACAGCACAGATACGCAGTATTTT. The full variable domain, with the rest looked up from reference TRBV14 and TRBJ2-3, is EAGVTQFPSHSVIEKGQTVTLRCDPISGHDNLYWYRRVMGKEIKFLLHFVKESKQDESGMPNNRFLAERTGGTYSTLKVQPAELEDSGVYFCASSQLSSGTHSTDTQYFGPGTRLTVL.

Note on this clone: Different DNA sequences within this sample yield the same CDR3. This chain links TRBV5-4 with TRBJ2-1; 7 nucleotides align to TRBD1. CDR3 size: 15 residues. Germline V gene data show CDR1 as SGHNT and CDR2 as YYREEE (reference sequence). The V segment lost 0 bases and the J segment 4 bases; nucleotides outside the gene matches: 4. The CDR3 DNA sequence: TGTGCCAGCAGCTTGGACAGGGGCGGGTACAATGAGCAGTTCTTC. Its translation is CASSLDRGGYNEQFF.

This clone occurred once. This chain joins TRBV11-3 and TRBJ1-5, with a weak D call TRBD1 (6 bases). This CDR3 is 14 amino acids long. The V end was cut by 5 bases, the J end by 3 bases, with 11 bases between. Germline CDR1 and CDR2: SGHNT and YENEEA. CDR3 amino acids: CASSLQGSNQPQHF. The CDR3 nucleotides are TGTGCCAGCAGCCTACAGGGCTCCAATCAGCCCCAGCATTTT.

The chain uses TRBV5-5 and TRBJ1-5; 7 nucleotides match TRBD1. In germline, CDR1 is SGHKS, CDR2 YYEKEE (reference sequence). Trimming at V came to 1 base and at J to 7 bases, leaving 14 bases not matched to a gene. The CDR3 totals 17 residues. CDR3 region: CASSLSREAQGKQPQHF. The CDR3 nucleotides read TGTGCCAGCAGCTTGTCCAGAGAAGCACAGGGGAAACAGCCCCAGCATTTT.

This clone was seen a single time. The V call is TRBV6-1, the J call TRBJ2-7, with TRBD1 as a possible D gene (5 bases). Germline V gene lookup returns CDR1 MNHNS and CDR2 SASEGT. The CDR3 covers 15 residues. Trimming pared 6 bases from V and 5 bases from J, leaving 20 bases between. Written as DNA, the CDR3 is TGTGCCAGCAGAGACAGTTCCGCCCCTTTCAACGAGCAGTACTTC. Translating gives CASRDSSAPFNEQYF.

This sequence joins TRBV30 and TRBJ1-2; no clear D. Germline V CDR1 and CDR2: GTSNPN, SVGIG (reference sequence). The CDR3 loop spans 14 amino acids. Trimming took off 2 bases at V and 2 bases at J, with 12 bases between the two ends. The DNA of the CDR3 is TGTGCCTGGAGTACATTTACGGGGAACTATGGCTACACCTTC. This sequence encodes CAWSTFTGNYGYTF.

The rearrangement uses TRBV7-2 and TRBJ1-2; TRBD1 might be the D (5 bases). V was clipped by 1 base and J by 4 bases, with 10 bases between them. This CDR3 has 14 amino acids. Germline CDR1 and CDR2: SGHTA and FQGNSA. The CDR3 nucleotides read TGTGCCAGCAGCTTAGTGGGGCAAGGCTATGGCTACACCTTC. This translates into CASSLVGQGYGYTF.

This clone occurred a few times. The chain is built from TRBV30 and TRBJ2-7, with a weak D call TRBD2 (5 bases). The germline V gene encodes CDR1 GTSNPN and CDR2 SVGIG (reference sequence). CDR3 length: 13 amino acids. V was trimmed by 0 bases and J by 4 bases, leaving 10 bases between them. CDR3 loop: CAWSVFRGYEQYF. CDR3 nucleotide sequence: TGTGCCTGGAGTGTATTTCGGGGTTACGAGCAGTACTTC.

The genes are TRBV5-5 and TRBJ1-1; 8 nucleotides line up with TRBD1. V lost 5 bases, J lost 5 bases, and 11 bases stayed unmatched. Germline-derived CDR1 and CDR2 are SGHKS and YYEKEE (reference sequence). The CDR3 contains 15 residues. The chain's CDR3 is CASSFFGQGGTEAFF. The CDR3 nucleotides read TGTGCCAGCAGTTTCTTCGGACAGGGAGGTACTGAAGCTTTCTTT.

The rearrangement joins TRBV5-8 to TRBJ2-7; D unresolved. The V gene lost 4 bases and the J gene lost 0 bases, with 14 bases spanning the gap. The germline gives CDR1 SGHTS, CDR2 YDEGEE. The length of the CDR3 is 15 residues. The CDR3 here is CASSLVARASYEQYF. The CDR3 nucleotides read TGTGCCAGCAGCCTGGTTGCGCGCGCCTCCTACGAGCAGTACTTC.

In the case of this clone: One end of the junction is discordant with germline, which a read error may explain. CDR3 sequence reads: CAWSVSGWTSSPLRLF. The CDR3 nucleotides read TGTGCCTGGAGTGTTTCGGGGTGGACTAGCAGTCCGTTAAGGCTCTTC. V gene TRBV30 combines with J gene TRBJ2-1, with 8 nucleotides matching TRBD2. Germline V gives CDR1 GTSNPN, CDR2 SVGIG (reference sequence). The CDR3 sequence is 16 residues long.

This sequence joins TRBV5-4 and TRBJ2-1; the match to TRBD2 covers 9 bases. The V and J ends lost 1 base and 8 bases, in that order; junction bases with no gene match: 7. This CDR3 region has 15 residues. CDR1 is SGHNT, CDR2 YYREEE, per germline (reference sequence). CDR3 nucleotides: TGTGCCAGCAGCTTGCTTAGCGGGGGTCACGATGAGCAGTTCTTC. It yields the protein CASSLLSGGHDEQFF. Looking up the rest from reference TRBV5-4 and TRBJ2-1 gives the full variable domain: ETGVTQSPTHLIKTRGQQVTLRCSSQSGHNTVSWYQQALGQGPQFIFQYYREEENGRGNFPPRFSGLQFPNYSSELNVNALELDDSALYLCASSLLSGGHDEQFFGPGTRLTVL.

This clone showed up just a few times. The J gene is TRBJ2-7, the V gene TRBV30; D possibly corresponds to TRBD1 (5 bases). Germline V gene lookup returns CDR1 GTSNPN and CDR2 SVGIG (reference sequence). The CDR3 is made up of 13 amino acids. Trimming took off 3 bases at V and 4 bases at J, with 13 bases between the two ends. CDR3 region: CAWSLWGLYEQYF. The CDR3, as DNA: TGTGCCTGGAGCCTATGGGGCCTTTACGAGCAGTACTTC.